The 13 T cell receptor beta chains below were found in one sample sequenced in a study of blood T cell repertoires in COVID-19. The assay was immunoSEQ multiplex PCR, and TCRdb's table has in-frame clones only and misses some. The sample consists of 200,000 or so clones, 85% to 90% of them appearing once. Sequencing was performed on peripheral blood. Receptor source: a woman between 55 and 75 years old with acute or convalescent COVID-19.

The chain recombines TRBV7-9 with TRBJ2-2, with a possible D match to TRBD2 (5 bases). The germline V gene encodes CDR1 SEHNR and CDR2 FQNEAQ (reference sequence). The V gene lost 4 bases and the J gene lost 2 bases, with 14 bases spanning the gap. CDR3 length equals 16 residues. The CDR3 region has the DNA TGTGCCAGCAGCTCGAGCCGGACGGGAAACACCGGGGAGCTGTTTTTT. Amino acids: CASSSSRTGNTGELFF.

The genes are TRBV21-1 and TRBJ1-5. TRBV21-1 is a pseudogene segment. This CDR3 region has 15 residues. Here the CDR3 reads CASSWSKPRNQPQHF. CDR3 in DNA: TGTGCCAGCAGCTGGAGCAAGCCGAGAAATCAGCCCCAGCATTTT.

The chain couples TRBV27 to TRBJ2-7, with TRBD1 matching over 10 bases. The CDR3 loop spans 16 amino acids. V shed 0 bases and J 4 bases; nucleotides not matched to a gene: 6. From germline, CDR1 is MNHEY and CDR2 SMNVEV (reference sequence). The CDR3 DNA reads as TGTGCCAGCAGTTTATCATCCGGACAGGGGGAATACGAGCAGTACTTC. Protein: CASSLSSGQGEYEQYF.

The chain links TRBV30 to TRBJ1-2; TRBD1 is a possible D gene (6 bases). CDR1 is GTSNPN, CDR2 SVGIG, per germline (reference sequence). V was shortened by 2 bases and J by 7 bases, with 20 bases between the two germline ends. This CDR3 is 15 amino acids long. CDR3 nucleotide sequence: TGTGCCTGGAGTTTTCTCGCCGGGACAAAGGGTGGCTACACCTTC. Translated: CAWSFLAGTKGGYTF.

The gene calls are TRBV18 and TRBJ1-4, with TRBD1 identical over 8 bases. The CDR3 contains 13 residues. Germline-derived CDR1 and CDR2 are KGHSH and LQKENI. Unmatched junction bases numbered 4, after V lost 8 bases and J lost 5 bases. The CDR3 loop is CASTTGENEKLFF. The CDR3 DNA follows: TGTGCCAGCACGACAGGGGAGAATGAAAAACTGTTTTTT.

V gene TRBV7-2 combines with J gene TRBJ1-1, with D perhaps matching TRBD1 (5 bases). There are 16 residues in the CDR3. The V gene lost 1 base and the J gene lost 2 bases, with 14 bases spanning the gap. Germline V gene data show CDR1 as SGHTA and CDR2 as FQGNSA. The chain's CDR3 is CASSLDSGVRNTEAFF. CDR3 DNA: TGTGCCAGCAGCTTAGATTCGGGGGTAAGAAACACTGAAGCTTTCTTT.

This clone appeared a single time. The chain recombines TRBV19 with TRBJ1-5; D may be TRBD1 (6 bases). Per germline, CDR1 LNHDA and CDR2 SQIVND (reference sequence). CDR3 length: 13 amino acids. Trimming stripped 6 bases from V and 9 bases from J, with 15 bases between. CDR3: CASSSGDLRPQHF. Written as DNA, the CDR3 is TGTGCCAGTAGCTCAGGGGATCTGCGGCCCCAGCATTTT. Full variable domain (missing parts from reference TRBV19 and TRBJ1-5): DGGITQSPKYLFRKEGQNVTLSCEQNLNHDAMYWYRQDPGQGLRLIYYSQIVNDFQKGDIAEGYSVSREKKESFPLTVTSAQKNPTAFYLCASSSGDLRPQHFGDGTRLSIL.

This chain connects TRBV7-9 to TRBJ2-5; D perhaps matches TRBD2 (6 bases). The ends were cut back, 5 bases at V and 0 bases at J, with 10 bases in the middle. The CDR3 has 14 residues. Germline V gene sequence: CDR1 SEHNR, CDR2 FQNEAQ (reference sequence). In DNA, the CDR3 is TGTGCCAGCAGCCGCGGGGTAGACCAAGAGACCCAGTACTTC. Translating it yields CASSRGVDQETQYF.

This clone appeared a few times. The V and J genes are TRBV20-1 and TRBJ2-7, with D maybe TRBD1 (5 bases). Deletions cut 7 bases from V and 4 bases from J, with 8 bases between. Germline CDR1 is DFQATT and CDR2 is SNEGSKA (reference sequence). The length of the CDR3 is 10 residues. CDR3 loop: CSVAGYEQYF. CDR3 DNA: TGCAGTGTTGCAGGGTACGAGCAGTACTTC.

The CDR3 sequence: CASSEQPTRTDTQYF. In nucleotides, the CDR3 is TGTGCCAGCAGCGAACAACCAACCCGCACAGATACGCAGTATTTT. The V call is TRBV11-2, the J call TRBJ2-3, with unresolved D. The CDR3 extends over 15 amino acids. V lost 5 bases, J lost 1 base, and 13 bases lay in between. Germline CDR1 reads SGHAT; CDR2 reads FQNNGV.

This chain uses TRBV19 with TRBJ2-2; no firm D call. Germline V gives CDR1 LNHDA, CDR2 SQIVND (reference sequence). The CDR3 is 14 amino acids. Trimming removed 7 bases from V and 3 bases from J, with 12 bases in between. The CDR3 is CASKTSRDTGELFF. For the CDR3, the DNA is TGTGCCAGTAAGACCTCCCGGGACACCGGGGAGCTGTTTTTT.

CDR3 coding DNA: TGTGCCTGGAAAGCGCCGGGACTCTTCCGGGAGCAGTACTTC. Amino acid sequence: CAWKAPGLFREQYF. The genes are TRBV30 and TRBJ2-7, with D tentatively TRBD2 (6 bases). CDR1 is GTSNPN and CDR2 is SVGIG in the germline V gene (reference sequence). This CDR3 is 14 amino acids long. The V gene lost 4 bases and the J gene lost 7 bases, with 20 bases spanning the gap.

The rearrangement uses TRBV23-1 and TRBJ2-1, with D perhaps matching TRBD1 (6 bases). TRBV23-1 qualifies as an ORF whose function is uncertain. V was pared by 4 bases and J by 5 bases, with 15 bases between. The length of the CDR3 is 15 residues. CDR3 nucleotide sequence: TGCGCCAGCAGTCCCCGGACAGTAGAACACAATGAGCAGTTCTTC. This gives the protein CASSPRTVEHNEQFF.